This entry features one T cell receptor beta chain sequence. This specimen comes from a study of CD8 T cells in Susac syndrome. Negative isolation yielded the CD8+ and CD4+ T cells, while FACS enriched the TEMRA cells. CDR3 size: 14 residues. CDR1 and CDR2 from the germline V gene are LNHDA and SQIVND (reference sequence). Trimming removed 5 bases at V and 3 bases at J, with 10 bases between. RNA totalling roughly 0.45 to 1 ug underwent reverse transcription with random hexamers. One entry per CDR3 protein results from TCRdb running MiXCR on the immunoSEQ multiplex PCR reads. The sample includes over 150,000 distinct CDR3 sequences, around 93% seen only once; the top ten take 0.09% to 0.1%.

This clonotype was obtained from a human donor with multiple sclerosis. Sequencing used CD4+ T cells from PBMCs. The V gene is TRBV19, the J gene TRBJ1-4; D is undetermined. CDR3 residues: CASSVGPANEKLFF. In nucleotides, the CDR3 is TGTGCCAGTAGTGTCGGCCCCGCTAATGAAAAACTGTTTTTT.